The 31 T cell receptor beta chains presented below share a single source sample, sequenced in a study of CXCR3-negative and CXCR3-positive naive CD8 T cells. Findings of the study overall: Naive cells with CXCR3 showed TRB CDR3s that were more hydrophobic than those in CXCR3-negative naive cells.

UMI-labeled 5' RACE TRB cDNA libraries were prepared from the cells. Each CDR3 protein gets one entry in TCRdb, which reprocessed the 5' RACE reads and gives no DNA. This table lists 95,000 to 100,000 distinct CDR3 sequences. These receptors are not linked to any known antigen. The sample comprised naive CXCR3+ CD8+ T cells from blood. Subset indicated: CD45RO-CCR7+CD27+CD95- naive CD8+ T cells expressing CXCR3 (TNR3+). Receptors originate from a human donor in good health. Some clones in this sample may be carry-over from other donors' samples.

V gene TRBV12-3 or TRBV12-4 combines with J gene TRBJ2-3; TCRdb calls TRBD1, which cannot be checked without DNA. The CDR3 consists of 14 residues. The CDR3 sequence is CASSPGQNTDTQYF.

This rearrangement joins TRBV7-6 to TRBJ2-7; TCRdb calls TRBD1, which cannot be checked without DNA. CDR3 size: 14 residues. The germline V gene has CDR1 SGHVS and CDR2 FNYEAQ. The CDR3 sequence is CASSQGHFSYEQYF. Full variable domain (outside the CDR3, taken from reference TRBV7-6 and TRBJ2-7): GAGVSQSPRYKVTKRGQDVALRCDPISGHVSLYWYRQALGQGPEFLTYFNYEAQQDKSGLPNDRFSAERPEGSISTLTIQRTEQRDSAMYRCASSQGHFSYEQYFGPGTRLTVT.

The rearrangement uses TRBV6-1 and TRBJ2-3. The CDR3 length is 15 residues. The germline V gene has CDR1 MNHNS and CDR2 SASEGT. CDR3 region: CASSETATSTDTQYF.

V is TRBV20-1 and J is TRBJ1-1; TCRdb gives TRBD1 as the D gene, but with no DNA this cannot be confirmed. The CDR3 is 12 residues long. Germline lookup yields CDR1 DFQATT and CDR2 SNEGSKA (reference sequence). The CDR3 region is CSARQGDTEAFF.

This chain connects TRBV28 to TRBJ2-7; the TRBD1 assignment by TCRdb is unverifiable without DNA. Germline CDR1 and CDR2: MDHEN and SYDVKM. The CDR3 is 13 amino acids. CDR3 in amino acids: CASSLSGAYEQYF.

The gene calls are TRBV5-1 and TRBJ2-3; the D call of TRBD2 rests on TCRdb alone, since no DNA is present to check it. The germline V gene encodes CDR1 SGHRS and CDR2 YFSETQ. This CDR3 spans 19 amino acids. CDR3 region: CASIPEGRRVRPSTDTQYF.

The chain couples TRBV20-1 to TRBJ2-7. The CDR3 totals 11 residues. The germline CDR1 and CDR2 sequences are DFQATT and SNEGSKA (reference sequence). This CDR3 reads CSAREVAEQYF.

The chain combines TRBV18 with TRBJ2-1; no DNA is available, so the TRBD1 call from TCRdb remains unchecked. CDR3 size: 17 residues. Per the germline V gene, CDR1 is KGHSH and CDR2 is LQKENI. Here the CDR3 reads CASSPPGQGPSYNEQFF.

This chain uses TRBV5-1 with TRBJ1-1; TCRdb picks TRBD1, but there is no DNA to check that call. This CDR3 has 13 amino acids. Germline assignment: CDR1 SGHRS and CDR2 YFSETQ. CDR3 amino acids: CASRTGFGTEAFF.

V usage is TRBV27 and J usage is TRBJ2-1; TCRdb indicates TRBD2, and absent DNA this call remains unverified. Germline V gives CDR1 MNHEY, CDR2 SMNVEV (reference sequence). The CDR3 is made up of 14 amino acids. CDR3 protein: CASSSGLQHNEQFF.

The rearrangement links TRBV6-5 to TRBJ2-3; the D call of TRBD1 rests on TCRdb alone, since no DNA is present to check it. The CDR3 sequence is 15 residues long. Germline loops: CDR1 MNHEY, CDR2 SVGAGI. This chain's CDR3 is CASRMFRGSTDTQYF.

This chain connects TRBV10-3 to TRBJ2-1; TCRdb picks TRBD2, but there is no DNA to check that call. The CDR3 consists of 15 residues. The germline V gene has CDR1 ENHRY and CDR2 SYGVKD. This CDR3 is CAIRTGTSGNNEQFF.

The rearrangement links TRBV29-1 to TRBJ2-7; the TCRdb D gene call, TRBD2, has no DNA to confirm it. The CDR3 spans 15 residues. Germline lookup yields CDR1 SQVTM and CDR2 ANQGSEA. The CDR3 here is CSAVLMGRLTYEQYF.

The V and J genes are TRBV7-3 and TRBJ2-1; no DNA is available, so the TRBD2 call from TCRdb remains unchecked. From germline, CDR1 is SGHTA and CDR2 FQGTGA. This CDR3 is 15 amino acids long. The CDR3 sequence: CASSLSWAGYNEQFF.

Here the CDR3 reads CSAGVGATEAFF. The chain has TRBV29-1 and TRBJ1-1; the TRBD1 assignment by TCRdb is unverifiable without DNA. The CDR3 runs 12 residues. Germline V gene lookup returns CDR1 SQVTM and CDR2 ANQGSEA.

The CDR3 reads CAIADKYQSYEQYF. V and J are TRBV10-3 and TRBJ2-7. Germline CDR1 is ENHRY and CDR2 is SYGVKD. The CDR3 extends over 14 amino acids.

The chain carries TRBV20-1 and TRBJ1-1; TCRdb gives TRBD1 as the D gene, but with no DNA this cannot be confirmed. Germline-derived CDR1 and CDR2 are DFQATT and SNEGSKA (reference sequence). The CDR3 consists of 13 residues. CDR3: CSATDRGEGEAFF.

The chain recombines TRBV9 with TRBJ1-6. Per the germline V gene, CDR1 is SGDLS and CDR2 is YYNGEE. The CDR3 covers 13 residues. The CDR3 loop is CASSVVGNSPLHF.

This rearrangement joins TRBV20-1 to TRBJ2-7. CDR1 and CDR2 (germline): DFQATT, SNEGSKA (reference sequence). This CDR3 region has 21 residues. The CDR3 sequence: CSASAFRSGLDDRRLSYEQYF.

The CDR3 sequence is CSARYWTPYEQYF. This chain uses TRBV20-1 with TRBJ2-7; TCRdb picks TRBD1, but there is no DNA to check that call. This CDR3 has 13 residues. Germline V gene data show CDR1 as DFQATT and CDR2 as SNEGSKA (reference sequence).

CDR3: CSVRRGYEQFF. The chain has TRBV29-1 and TRBJ2-1; TCRdb proposes TRBD2, but this gene call is untestable without DNA. Germline V gene lookup returns CDR1 SQVTM and CDR2 ANQGSEA. This CDR3 is built from 11 residues.

This sequence joins TRBV24-1 and TRBJ2-2; no DNA is available, so the TRBD1 call from TCRdb remains unchecked. Per germline, CDR1 KGHDR and CDR2 SFDVKD. CDR3 size: 19 residues. The CDR3 here is CATSDFFGTPFLNTGELFF.

The CDR3 protein is CSAWGLQETQYF. The chain uses TRBV29-1 and TRBJ2-5; absent DNA, TCRdb's TRBD1 call cannot be checked. The germline CDR1 and CDR2 sequences are SQVTM and ANQGSEA. This CDR3 has 12 residues.

The chain carries TRBV29-1 and TRBJ2-7; TCRdb outputs TRBD1, but without DNA this stays unchecked. The CDR3 contains 12 residues. CDR1 is SQVTM, CDR2 ANQGSEA, per germline. The CDR3 region is CSVDMAGDEQYF.

The chain uses TRBV3-1 and TRBJ1-5; the D call from TCRdb, TRBD1, cannot be confirmed without DNA. CDR3 length: 15 amino acids. Germline values: CDR1 LGHDT, CDR2 YNNKEL (reference sequence). CDR3 in amino acids: CASSPRGTGDQPQHF.

The chain is built from TRBV19 and TRBJ2-3; the D gene TCRdb calls, TRBD2, cannot be checked with no DNA. This CDR3 has 12 amino acids. Germline CDR1 LNHDA, CDR2 SQIVND (reference sequence). The CDR3 reads CATGLGMRPQYF.

The rearrangement uses TRBV29-1 and TRBJ1-2; checking the TCRdb D call of TRBD1 is not possible without DNA. Germline V gene data show CDR1 as SQVTM and CDR2 as ANQGSEA. The CDR3 is 16 residues long. CDR3 residues: CSVAIGTHRGSYGYTF.

The chain carries TRBV7-2 and TRBJ2-3; the TRBD2 assignment by TCRdb is unverifiable without DNA. The germline CDR1 and CDR2 sequences are SGHTA and FQGNSA. This CDR3 is 16 amino acids long. CDR3 protein: CASSRPRLAIADTQYF.

This rearrangement joins TRBV4-1 to TRBJ2-5. CDR3 length: 14 amino acids. Germline V gene lookup returns CDR1 MGHRA and CDR2 YSYEKL. CDR3 sequence: CASSQGAVQETQYF.

The chain combines TRBV29-1 with TRBJ2-7; the D call of TRBD1 rests on TCRdb alone, since no DNA is present to check it. The CDR3 has 14 residues. Germline V gene lookup returns CDR1 SQVTM and CDR2 ANQGSEA. CDR3 in amino acids: CSVEHPGQSYEQYF.

The genes are TRBV6-2 or TRBV6-3 and TRBJ2-7; TCRdb proposes TRBD1, but this gene call is untestable without DNA. This CDR3 has 18 amino acids. Per the germline V gene, CDR1 is MNHEY and CDR2 is SVGEGT. This CDR3 reads CASSYSTSFATDPYEQYF.